This T cell receptor (beta chain) was profiled in a study of cytotoxic CD8 clonotypes in ibrutinib-treated CLL. Study results and limitations: Clonality went higher at ibrutinib response and then dropped back toward baseline at progression. While tracking circulating CD8+ T-cell counts, baseline clonality exceeded that of age-matched healthy donors.

This clone is a singleton in its sample. Antigen: not known. Using immunoSEQ multiplex PCR, the repertoire was profiled, and TCRdb retains in-frame clones only, with some absent. The sample carries about 140,000 clones, 70% to 85% recorded once. V was pared by 10 bases and J by 4 bases, with 12 bases of the junction left unmatched. The CDR3 is made up of 15 amino acids. Per the germline V gene, CDR1 is MDHEN and CDR2 is SYDVKM. The sequences come from PBMCs, collected after 12 months of ibrutinib treatment. This TCR came from a human donor with chronic lymphocytic leukemia. This chain connects TRBV28 to TRBJ1-4; 7 bases align to TRBD1. The chain's CDR3 is CATLSTGMGNEKLFF. CDR3 nucleotides: TGTGCCACCCTATCGACAGGGATGGGTAATGAAAAACTGTTTTTT.